What follows is one TCR beta chain and its context. The antigen remains undetermined. Using immunoSEQ multiplex PCR, the repertoire was profiled, and TCRdb retains in-frame clones only, with some absent. This table has more than 100,000 clones, roughly 90% appearing once. The data stem from a study of T cell responses to AZD1222 COVID-19 vaccine. The overall study: Samples with a second dose at about 4 or about 12 weeks were pooled together. General study points: The repertoires were collected only after the peak T cell response. The breadth and depth of Spike-specific TCRs increased once two AZD1222 doses had been given.

The germline V gene encodes CDR1 SGDLS and CDR2 YYNGEE. This CDR3 has 13 residues. Trimming pared 3 bases from V and 5 bases from J, leaving 11 bases between. The sequence was obtained from an adult in good health. The chain links TRBV9 to TRBJ1-1; D gene ambiguous. The sample consisted of peripheral blood, taken on day 0 of AZD1222 vaccination. CDR3 amino acids: CASSAYRGTEAFF. The CDR3 region has the DNA TGTGCCAGCAGCGCATACCGAGGGACTGAAGCTTTCTTT.